Below are 4 T cell receptor beta chains sequenced from a single sample in a study of cytomegalovirus exposure and HLA in healthy donors. Repertoires were generated with immunoSEQ multiplex PCR, while TCRdb's copy carries only in-frame clones and drops some. The sample contains some 69,000 clones, 95% to 97% of which appear only once. The source material was PBMCs. The receptors were gathered from a man younger than 35 in good health and CMV-seronegative.

The V call is TRBV12-5, the J call TRBJ2-3; maybe TRBD1 (6 bases). Trimming took 2 bases from V and 0 from J, leaving 15 bases between them. Germline CDR1 is LGHNT and CDR2 is FRNRAP. This CDR3 has 17 residues. CDR3 sequence (DNA): TGTGCTAGTGGTTTGCCCTTCTCAGGGGCCAGCACAGATACGCAGTATTTT. Protein: CASGLPFSGASTDTQYF. Combining the CDR3 with reference TRBV12-5 and TRBJ2-3 gives the whole variable domain DARVTQTPRHKVTEMGQEVTMRCQPILGHNTVFWYRQTMMQGLELLAYFRNRAPLDDSGMPKDRFSAEMPDATLATLKIQPSEPRDSAVYFCASGLPFSGASTDTQYFGPGTRLTVL.

The genes are TRBV11-2 and TRBJ2-7; 7 positions agree with TRBD1. CDR3 length: 15 amino acids. CDR1 is SGHAT, CDR2 FQNNGV, per germline. V lost 5 bases and J lost 6; bases outside the gene matches: 13. The CDR3, as DNA: TGTGCCAGCAGCCCACAACAGGGTAGGGGGCTCGAGCAGTACTTC. Protein sequence: CASSPQQGRGLEQYF. Supplemented by reference TRBV11-2 and TRBJ2-7, the full variable domain reads EAGVAQSPRYKIIEKRQSVAFWCNPISGHATLYWYQQILGQGPKLLIQFQNNGVVDDSQLPKDRFSAERLKGVDSTLKIQPAKLEDSAVYLCASSPQQGRGLEQYFGPGTRLTVT.

The V gene is TRBV18, the J gene TRBJ1-1; D gene ambiguous. There are 14 residues in the CDR3. The V end was cut by 9 bases, the J end by 5 bases, with 19 bases between. Germline CDR1 reads KGHSH; CDR2 reads LQKENI. This chain's CDR3 is CASSSGRGITEAFF. The CDR3 bases are TGTGCCAGTTCCTCGGGCAGAGGGATAACTGAAGCTTTCTTT.

The chain employs TRBV6-1 and TRBJ1-2; D not certain. The V gene lost 2 bases and the J gene lost 2 bases, with 12 bases spanning the gap. Germline V gene sequence: CDR1 MNHNS, CDR2 SASEGT. This CDR3 is built from 15 residues. CDR3 coding DNA: TGTGCCAGCAGTGAAACGGGGTCCCTGAACTATGGCTACACCTTC. Protein product: CASSETGSLNYGYTF.